This T cell receptor beta chain was retrieved from a study of CD8 T cells in Susac syndrome (dated by TCRdb to the late 2010s). For context, the study as a whole: Among the Susac syndrome patients who were sequenced, clinically active disease was present in six and clinical remission was observed in fewer than ten. The study compared CD8+ T cell repertoire clonality among about a dozen healthy donors, 14 Susac syndrome patients and approximately 16 multiple sclerosis patients. Repertoire sequencing was used to test whether CD8+ T cell activation and differentiation in Susac syndrome was antigen driven. At blood withdrawal, Susac syndrome patients were either therapy-naive, taking corticosteroids (in some cases with IVIg as well), or taking IVIg alone. Here is what the overall study found, with its caveats: In the total CD8+ and CD8+ TEMRA repertoires, about 16 and five Susac-specific public clones, respectively, were identified. CD8+ repertoires in Susac syndrome showed clonal expansion, which was highest in CD8+ TEMRA cells and was greater in clinically active patients than in remitting patients. The number of individuals in the TCR sequencing and HLA analysis was acknowledged as relatively small.

The CDR3 numbers 13 residues from cysteine through phenylalanine. Kept here is only the CDR3 DNA, which spans 39 bases and is read in frame from base 1. As encoded in the germline V gene, CDR1 is SNHLY while CDR2 is FYNNEI. V is pruned by 6 bases and J by 8 bases, leaving 7 bases of the junction without a gene match. Points on this clonotype: It has no known antigen specificity. Base quality data are lacking; no much larger clone is found one base away.

High-throughput TCR beta sequencing profiled peripheral blood CD8+ and CD4+ T cells from healthy donors, Susac syndrome patients and multiple sclerosis patients. Recently defined diagnostic criteria for definite or probable disease were met by the Susac syndrome patients. Bulk CD8+ and CD4+ T cells were purified by magnetic negative isolation, whereas CD8+ TEMRA cells were enriched by FACS. Blood was drawn into EDTA tubes, processed within 24 hours, and PBMCs were isolated by density gradient centrifugation. PBMCs intended for TCR sequencing were frozen in liquid nitrogen and were later thawed in a 37 degrees C water bath. A purity of at least 90% was achieved for sorted or isolated CD4+, CD8+ and CD8+ TEMRA cells. RNA was extracted with the RNeasy kit and roughly 0.5 to 1 ug was reverse transcribed using random hexamers. TCR beta CDR3 regions were amplified with the immunoSEQ multiplex PCR assay covering 54 Vbeta and 13 Jbeta segments. PCR amplification bias was corrected by using a synthetic template baseline for primer optimization and computational correction. The authors' pipeline ran thus. Only productive sequences were kept, with reads annotated to V, D and J genes according to IMGT and analyzed in immunoSEQ Analyzer. To calculate clonality, Shannon entropy was normalized by log2 of the number of productive unique sequences and then subtracted from one. Public and private clones were assessed among the 100 most prevalent clones of each patient and control. Clones were defined as Susac-specific if absent from the healthy and MS cohorts, from 900 to 1,300 published viral clones and from other ImmuneACCESS disease sequences. TCRdb reran the public reads through fastp at Q25 and MiXCR, keeping productive beta chains. Rows merge per CDR3 protein into single entries with the most common DNA and genes. In this record, the V and J calls reflect TCRdb's handling and not the investigators' own analysis. The sample profile shows roughly 130,000 distinct CDR3 sequences; just under 95% of them were found once. The ten largest account for 0.28% of the sample.

The chain is encoded by TRBV2 joined to TRBJ2-1, and TRBD1 matches 7 of the central bases. The sequence came from a human donor with Susac syndrome. Sequenced sample: CD8+ T cells from PBMCs. CDR3 loop: CASRGTEGYEQFF. The DNA sequence is as follows: TGTGCCAGCAGGGGGACAGAAGGTTATGAGCAGTTCTTC.